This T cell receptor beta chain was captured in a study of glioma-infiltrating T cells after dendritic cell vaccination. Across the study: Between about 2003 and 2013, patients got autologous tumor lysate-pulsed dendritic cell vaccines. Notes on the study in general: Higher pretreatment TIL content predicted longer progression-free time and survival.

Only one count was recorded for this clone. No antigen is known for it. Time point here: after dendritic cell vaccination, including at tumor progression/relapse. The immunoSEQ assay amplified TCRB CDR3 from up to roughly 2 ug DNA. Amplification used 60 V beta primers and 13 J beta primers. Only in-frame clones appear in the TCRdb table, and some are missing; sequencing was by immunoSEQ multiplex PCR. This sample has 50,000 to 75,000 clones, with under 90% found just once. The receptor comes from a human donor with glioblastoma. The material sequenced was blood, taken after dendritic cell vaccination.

In DNA, the CDR3 is TGCGCCAGCAGCACCGGACAGGAATCGTCTGGAAACACCATATATTTT. Its translation: CASSTGQESSGNTIYF. This rearrangement joins TRBV5-1 to TRBJ1-3, with TRBD1 identical over 7 bases. V trimming: 4 bases; J trimming: 1 base; junction bases outside the gene matches: 8. Germline V gene sequence: CDR1 SGHRS, CDR2 YFSETQ. The CDR3 sequence is 16 residues long.